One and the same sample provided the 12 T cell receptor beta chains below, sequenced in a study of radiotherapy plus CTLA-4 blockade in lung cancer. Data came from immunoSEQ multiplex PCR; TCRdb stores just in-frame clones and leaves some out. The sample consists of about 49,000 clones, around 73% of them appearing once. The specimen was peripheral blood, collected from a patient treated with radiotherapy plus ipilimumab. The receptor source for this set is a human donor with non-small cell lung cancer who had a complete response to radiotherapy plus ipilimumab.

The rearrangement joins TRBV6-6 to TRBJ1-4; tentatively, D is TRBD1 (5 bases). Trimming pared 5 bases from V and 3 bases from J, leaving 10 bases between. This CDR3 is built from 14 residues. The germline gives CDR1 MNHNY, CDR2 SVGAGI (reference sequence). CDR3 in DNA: TGTGCCAGCAGTACCAGGGTAGCTAATGAAAAACTGTTTTTT. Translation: CASSTRVANEKLFF.

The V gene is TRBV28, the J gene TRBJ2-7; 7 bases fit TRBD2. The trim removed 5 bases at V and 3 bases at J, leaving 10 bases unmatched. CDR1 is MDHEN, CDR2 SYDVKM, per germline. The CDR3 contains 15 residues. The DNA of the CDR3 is TGTGCCAGCAGTATACTAGCGCGAAAGATCTACGAGCAGTACTTC. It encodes CASSILARKIYEQYF. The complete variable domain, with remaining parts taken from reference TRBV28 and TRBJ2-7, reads DVKVTQSSRYLVKRTGEKVFLECVQDMDHENMFWYRQDPGLGLRLIYFSYDVKMKEKGDIPEGYSVSREKKERFSLILESASTNQTSMYLCASSILARKIYEQYFGPGTRLTVT.

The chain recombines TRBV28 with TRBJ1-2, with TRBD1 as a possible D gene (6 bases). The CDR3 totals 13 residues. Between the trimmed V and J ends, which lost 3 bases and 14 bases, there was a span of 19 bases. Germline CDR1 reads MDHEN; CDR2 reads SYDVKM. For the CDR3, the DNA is TGTGCCAGCAGTTTCTCGAGACTTGGGGGGGCGACCTTC. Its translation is CASSFSRLGGATF.

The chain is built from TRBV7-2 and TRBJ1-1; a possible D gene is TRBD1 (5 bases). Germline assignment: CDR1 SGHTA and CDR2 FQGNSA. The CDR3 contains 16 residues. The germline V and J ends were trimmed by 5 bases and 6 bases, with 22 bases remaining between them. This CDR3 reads CASSPRGSGEGAEAFF. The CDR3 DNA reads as TGTGCCAGCAGCCCCCGGGGGTCGGGGGAGGGCGCTGAAGCTTTCTTT.

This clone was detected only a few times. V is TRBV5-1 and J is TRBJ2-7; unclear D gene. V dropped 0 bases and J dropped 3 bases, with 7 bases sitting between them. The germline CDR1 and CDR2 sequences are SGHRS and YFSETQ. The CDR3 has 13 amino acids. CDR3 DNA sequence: TGCGCCAGCAGCTTGGAATCAGGCTACGAGCAGTACTTC. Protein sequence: CASSLESGYEQYF.

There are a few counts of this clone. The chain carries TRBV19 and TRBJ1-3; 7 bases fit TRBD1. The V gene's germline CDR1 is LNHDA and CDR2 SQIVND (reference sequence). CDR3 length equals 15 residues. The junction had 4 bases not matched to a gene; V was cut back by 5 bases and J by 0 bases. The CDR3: CASSAGQTSGNTIYF. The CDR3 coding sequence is TGTGCCAGTAGTGCGGGACAGACCTCTGGAAACACCATATATTTT.

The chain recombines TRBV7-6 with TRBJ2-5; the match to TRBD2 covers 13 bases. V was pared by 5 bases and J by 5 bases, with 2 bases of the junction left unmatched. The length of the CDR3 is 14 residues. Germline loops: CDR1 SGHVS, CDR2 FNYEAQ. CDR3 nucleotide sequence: TGTGCCAGCAGCAAGGGACTAGCGGGGGAGACCCAGTACTTC. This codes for CASSKGLAGETQYF.

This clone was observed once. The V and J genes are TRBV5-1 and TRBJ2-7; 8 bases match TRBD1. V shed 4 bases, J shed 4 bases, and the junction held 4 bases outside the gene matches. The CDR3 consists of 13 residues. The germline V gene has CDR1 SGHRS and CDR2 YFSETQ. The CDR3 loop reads CASSHTGGYEQYF. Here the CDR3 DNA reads TGCGCCAGCAGCCACACAGGGGGTTACGAGCAGTACTTC.

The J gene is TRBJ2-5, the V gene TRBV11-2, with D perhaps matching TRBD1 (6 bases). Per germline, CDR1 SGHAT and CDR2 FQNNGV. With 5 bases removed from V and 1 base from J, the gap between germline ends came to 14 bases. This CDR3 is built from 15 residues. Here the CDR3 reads CASSTRTALQETQYF. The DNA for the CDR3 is TGTGCCAGCAGCACCCGGACAGCCCTCCAAGAGACCCAGTACTTC.

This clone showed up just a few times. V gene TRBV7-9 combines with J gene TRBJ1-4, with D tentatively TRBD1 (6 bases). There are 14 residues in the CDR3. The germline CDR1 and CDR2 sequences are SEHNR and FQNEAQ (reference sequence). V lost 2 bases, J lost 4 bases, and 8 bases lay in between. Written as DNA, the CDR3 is TGTGCCAGCAGCTTAAGGACAGATAATGAAAAACTGTTTTTT. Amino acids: CASSLRTDNEKLFF.

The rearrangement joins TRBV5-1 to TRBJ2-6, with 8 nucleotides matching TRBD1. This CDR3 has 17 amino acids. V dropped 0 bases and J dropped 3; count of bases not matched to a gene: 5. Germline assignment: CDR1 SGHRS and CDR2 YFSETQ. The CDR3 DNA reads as TGCGCCAGCAGCTTGGGACAGGGGTCGGGTGGGGCCAACGTCCTGACTTTC. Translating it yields CASSLGQGSGGANVLTF. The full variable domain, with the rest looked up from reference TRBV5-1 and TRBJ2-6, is KAGVTQTPRYLIKTRGQQVTLSCSPISGHRSVSWYQQTPGQGLQFLFEYFSETQRNKGNFPGRFSGRQFSNSRSEMNVSTLELGDSALYLCASSLGQGSGGANVLTFGAGSRLTVL.

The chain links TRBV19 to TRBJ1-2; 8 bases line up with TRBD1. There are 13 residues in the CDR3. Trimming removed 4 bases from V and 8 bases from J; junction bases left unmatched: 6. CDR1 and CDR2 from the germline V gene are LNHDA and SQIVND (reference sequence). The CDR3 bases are TGTGCCAGTAGTACGGACAGGGTTAACGGCTACACCTTC. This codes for CASSTDRVNGYTF.